This TCR beta chain was obtained from a study of T cells after yellow fever vaccination. Across the study: For low cell numbers, libraries were made with SMART-Seq v4 Ultra Low Input.

Universal primer sites and UMIs were introduced during 5'RACE template-switching synthesis of TCR cDNA. TCRdb reprocessed the 5' RACE reads via MiXCR and lists one record per CDR3 protein. The sample records a few hundred thousand distinct CDR3 sequences, roughly 13% being singletons. This clonotype was seen more than once but under ten times. What it binds is not known. Study observations and caveats: Post-booster reappearance was seen for most primary-vaccination clones (around 96% CD4, around 88% CD8). On re-exposure, the response was weaker but peaked faster, at day 5 versus 15.

The V gene lost 7 bases and the J gene lost 7 bases, with 7 bases spanning the gap. The germline CDR1 and CDR2 sequences are SQVTM and ANQGSEA. This CDR3 region has 9 residues. This clonotype was sampled from a man younger than 40 who received the YFV17D yellow fever vaccine. The V and J genes are TRBV29-1 and TRBJ1-2, with no clear D. Source: CD4+ T cells sorted from PBMCs, taken 45 days after the yellow fever booster vaccination. CDR3 nucleotides: TGCAGCGAAAACGGTGGCTACACCTTC. Encoded protein: CSENGGYTF.